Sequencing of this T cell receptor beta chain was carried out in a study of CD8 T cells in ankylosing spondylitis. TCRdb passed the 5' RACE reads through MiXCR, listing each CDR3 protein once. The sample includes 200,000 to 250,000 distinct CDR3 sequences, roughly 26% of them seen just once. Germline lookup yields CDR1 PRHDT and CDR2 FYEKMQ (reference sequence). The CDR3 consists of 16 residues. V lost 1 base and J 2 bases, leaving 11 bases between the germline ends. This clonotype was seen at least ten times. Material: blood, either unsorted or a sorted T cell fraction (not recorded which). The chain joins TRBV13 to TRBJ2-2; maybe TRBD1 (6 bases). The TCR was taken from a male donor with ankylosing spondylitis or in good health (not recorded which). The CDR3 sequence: CASSLEAGVNTGELFF. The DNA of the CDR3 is TGTGCCAGCAGCTTAGAGGCAGGGGTCAACACCGGGGAGCTGTTTTTT. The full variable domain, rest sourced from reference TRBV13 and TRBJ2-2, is AAGVIQSPRHLIKEKRETATLKCYPIPRHDTVYWYQQGPGQDPQFLISFYEKMQSDKGSIPDRFSAQQFSDYHSELNMSSLELGDSALYFCASSLEAGVNTGELFFGEGSRLTVL.